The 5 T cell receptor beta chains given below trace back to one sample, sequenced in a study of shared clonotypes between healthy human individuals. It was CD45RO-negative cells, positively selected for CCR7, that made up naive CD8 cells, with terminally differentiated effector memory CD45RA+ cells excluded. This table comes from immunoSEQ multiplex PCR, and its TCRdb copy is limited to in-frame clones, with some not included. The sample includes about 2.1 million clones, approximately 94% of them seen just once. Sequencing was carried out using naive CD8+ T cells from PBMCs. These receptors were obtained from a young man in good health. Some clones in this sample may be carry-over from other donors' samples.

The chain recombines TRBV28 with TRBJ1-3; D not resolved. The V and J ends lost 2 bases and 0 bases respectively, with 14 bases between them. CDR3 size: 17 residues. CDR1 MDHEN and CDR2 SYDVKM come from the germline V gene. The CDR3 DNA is TGTGCCAGCAGTTTAAATTATCGTGCAGTCTCTGGAAACACCATATATTTT. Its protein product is CASSLNYRAVSGNTIYF.

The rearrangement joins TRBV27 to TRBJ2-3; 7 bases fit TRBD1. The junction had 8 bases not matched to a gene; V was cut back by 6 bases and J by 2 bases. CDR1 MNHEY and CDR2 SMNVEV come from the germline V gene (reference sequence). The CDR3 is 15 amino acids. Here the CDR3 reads CASRKRDSLTDTQYF. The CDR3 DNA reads TGTGCCAGCAGAAAACGGGACAGCCTCACAGATACGCAGTATTTT.

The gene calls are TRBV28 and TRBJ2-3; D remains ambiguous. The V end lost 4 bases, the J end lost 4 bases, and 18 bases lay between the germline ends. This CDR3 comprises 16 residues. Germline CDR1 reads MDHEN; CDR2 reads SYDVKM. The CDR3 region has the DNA TGTGCCAGCAGTTCGATACCCGTCAACTTCCCAGATACGCAGTATTTT. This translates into CASSSIPVNFPDTQYF.

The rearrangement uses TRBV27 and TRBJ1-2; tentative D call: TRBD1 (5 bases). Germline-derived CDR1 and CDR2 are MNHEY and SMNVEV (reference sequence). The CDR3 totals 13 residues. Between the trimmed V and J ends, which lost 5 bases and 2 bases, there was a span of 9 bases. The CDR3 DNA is TGTGCCAGCAGTATGGGACTGAACTATGGCTACACCTTC. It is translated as CASSMGLNYGYTF.

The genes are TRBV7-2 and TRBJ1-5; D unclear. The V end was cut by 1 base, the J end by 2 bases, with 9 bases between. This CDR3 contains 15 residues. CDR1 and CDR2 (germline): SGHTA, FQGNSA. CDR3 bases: TGTGCCAGCAGCTTAGACAGAACGGGCAATCAGCCCCAGCATTTT. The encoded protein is CASSLDRTGNQPQHF.